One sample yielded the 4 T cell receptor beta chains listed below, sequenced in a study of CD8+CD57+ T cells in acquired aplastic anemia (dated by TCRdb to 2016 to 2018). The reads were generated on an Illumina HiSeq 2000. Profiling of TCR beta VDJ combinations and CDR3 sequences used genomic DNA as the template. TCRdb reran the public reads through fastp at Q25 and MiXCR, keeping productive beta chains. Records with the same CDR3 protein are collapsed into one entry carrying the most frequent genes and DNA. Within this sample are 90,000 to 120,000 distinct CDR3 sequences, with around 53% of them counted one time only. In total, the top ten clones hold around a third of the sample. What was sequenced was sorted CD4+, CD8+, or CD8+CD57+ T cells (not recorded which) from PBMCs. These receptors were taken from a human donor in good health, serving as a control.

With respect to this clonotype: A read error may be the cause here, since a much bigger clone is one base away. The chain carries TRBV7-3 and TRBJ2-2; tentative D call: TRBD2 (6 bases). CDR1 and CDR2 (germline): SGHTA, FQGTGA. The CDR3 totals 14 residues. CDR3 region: CASSSGASTGGLFF. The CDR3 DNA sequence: TGTGCCAGCAGCTCCGGGGCCTCTACCGGGGGGCTGTTTTTT.

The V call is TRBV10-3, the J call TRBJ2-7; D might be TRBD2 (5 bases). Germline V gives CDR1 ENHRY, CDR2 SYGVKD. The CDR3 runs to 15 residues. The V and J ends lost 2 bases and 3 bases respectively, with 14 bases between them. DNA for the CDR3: TGTGCCATCAGTGAGCCGCGAGGGAAGGGCTACGAGCAGTACTTC. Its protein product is CAISEPRGKGYEQYF.

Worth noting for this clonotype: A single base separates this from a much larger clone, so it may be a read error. The CDR3 DNA sequence: TGTGCCAGCGGAGAACAGGGAACGAACACTGGAGCTTTCTTT. As protein: CASGEQGTNTGAFF. The chain carries TRBV12-3 or TRBV12-4 and TRBJ1-1, with D possibly being TRBD1 (6 bases). The CDR3 is made up of 14 amino acids.

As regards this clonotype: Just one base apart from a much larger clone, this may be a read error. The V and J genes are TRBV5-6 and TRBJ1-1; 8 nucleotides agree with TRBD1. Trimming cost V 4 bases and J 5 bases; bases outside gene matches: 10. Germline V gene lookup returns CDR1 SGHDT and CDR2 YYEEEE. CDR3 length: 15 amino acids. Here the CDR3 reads CASSESGRGQTEAFF. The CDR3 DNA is TGTGCCAGCAGCGAATCGGGCAGGGGGCAAACTGAAGCTTTCTTT.